This TCR beta chain was documented in a study of cytomegalovirus exposure and HLA in healthy donors. The repertoire was sequenced with immunoSEQ multiplex PCR; TCRdb's copy has only in-frame clones and lacks some. The sample yields some 310,000 clones, nearly 90% seen once. The sample comprised PBMCs. This sequence was found in a young man in good health and CMV-seronegative.

CDR3: CASSDPRRGGYNEQFF. CDR3 nucleotide sequence: TGCGCCAGCAGTGACCCTCGCCGAGGCGGCTACAATGAGCAGTTCTTC. The rearrangement links TRBV10-1 to TRBJ2-1, with D unresolved. V was cut by 3 bases and J by 3 bases, with 15 bases left in between. CDR1 and CDR2 from the germline V gene are WNHNN and SYGVQD (reference sequence). The CDR3 sequence is 16 residues long.